This T cell receptor beta chain was obtained from a study of blood T cells in healthy people across ages. General study findings and limits: TCR beta diversity per million T cells fell roughly linearly with age.

The authors isolated at least 6.5 million PBMCs per sample. The V end was cut by 5 bases, the J end by 0 bases, with 7 bases between. The CDR3 has 13 residues. CDR1 is WSHSY, CDR2 SAAADI, per germline. Primed by a sample-barcoded 5' primer and a J-beta primer mix, a second PCR proceeded for roughly 6 to 12 cycles. MiXCR, applied by TCRdb to the 5' RACE reads, yields one record per CDR3 protein. The table includes about 1.8 million distinct CDR3 sequences, about 49% detected once. This clonotype was seen ten or more times. Its specificity is unknown. The receptor comes from a woman aged 40 to 50 in good health. Sequencing used blood. V usage is TRBV10-2 and J usage is TRBJ2-5, with D perhaps TRBD1 (5 bases). The CDR3 is CASSPDNQETQYF. CDR3 in DNA: TGCGCCAGCAGTCCGGACAACCAAGAGACCCAGTACTTC.